Below are 19 T cell receptor beta chains sequenced from a single sample in a study of T-cell reconstitution after alpha-beta-depleted transplantation in children. TCRbeta library construction was performed incorporating unique molecular identifiers. Each CDR3 protein is one row after TCRdb ran MiXCR on the PCR reads. The sample records about 980,000 distinct CDR3 sequences, around 30% being singletons. Sequences were derived from PBMCs, mostly from graft donor cells, sampled 360 days after TCRalphabeta/CD19-depleted stem cell transplant. All receptors derive from a boy under two years old who had a stem cell transplant for SCID, so the T cells may come from the graft donor.

The chain employs TRBV12-5 and TRBJ2-5; D gene unclear. Looked up from germline, CDR1 is LGHNT and CDR2 is FRNRAP. V was shortened by 4 bases and J by 0 bases, with 3 bases between the two germline ends. This CDR3 region has 12 residues. The CDR3 DNA sequence: TGTGCTAGTGGTTGGTACCAAGAGACCCAGTACTTC. This encodes CASGWYQETQYF.

This clonotype has a handful of counts. CDR3 in DNA: TGTGCCAGCAGTTCCCGTGATGCGGGGACCCAGTACTTC. Translating it yields CASSSRDAGTQYF. The V and J genes are TRBV12-3 or TRBV12-4 and TRBJ2-5; D is possibly TRBD2 (5 bases). V was cut by 4 bases and J by 7 bases, with 13 bases left in between. There are 13 residues in the CDR3.

The gene calls are TRBV3-1 and TRBJ2-7; D is undetermined. V lost 2 bases and J lost 1, with 6 bases in between. The CDR3 runs to 13 residues. Germline CDR1 and CDR2: LGHDT and YNNKEL (reference sequence). The CDR3 coding sequence is TGTGCCAGCAGCCAACGGTATTCCTACGAGCAGTACTTC. Translation: CASSQRYSYEQYF.

This chain connects TRBV29-1 to TRBJ2-1; TRBD1 matches at 8 bases. The junction had 7 bases not matched to a gene; V was cut back by 6 bases and J by 3 bases. CDR1 and CDR2 (germline): SQVTM, ANQGSEA. The CDR3 is 14 residues long. CDR3 in amino acids: CSVRQGPFYNEQFF. CDR3 in DNA: TGCAGCGTACGACAGGGGCCTTTCTACAATGAGCAGTTCTTC.

The chain is built from TRBV2 and TRBJ2-2, with a weak D call TRBD1 (6 bases). The ends were cut back, 5 bases at V and 5 bases at J, with 9 bases in the middle. Germline CDR1 SNHLY, CDR2 FYNNEI. CDR3 length: 13 residues. The CDR3 DNA reads TGTGCCAGCAGTAGACAGGCTACCGGGGAGCTGTTTTTT. Encoded protein: CASSRQATGELFF. Drawing the rest from reference TRBV2 and TRBJ2-2, the complete variable domain is EPEVTQTPSHQVTQMGQEVILRCVPISNHLYFYWYRQILGQKVEFLVSFYNNEISEKSEIFDDQFSVERPDGSNFTLKIRSTKLEDSAMYFCASSRQATGELFFGEGSRLTVL.

This clonotype was counted only a few times. The chain recombines TRBV3-1 with TRBJ2-7, with no clear D. The germline CDR1 and CDR2 sequences are LGHDT and YNNKEL (reference sequence). This CDR3 comprises 13 residues. V lost 1 base and J lost 3, with 7 bases in between. CDR3 loop: CASSQGSLYEQYF. CDR3 in DNA: TGTGCCAGCAGCCAAGGGTCCCTCTACGAGCAGTACTTC.

In this sample, this clonotype turned up a few times. The chain recombines TRBV6-5 with TRBJ2-2, with 8 bases identical to TRBD1. Trimming removed 1 base from V and 1 base from J; junction bases left unmatched: 5. CDR1 MNHEY and CDR2 SVGAGI come from the germline V gene. The CDR3 sequence is 17 residues long. The CDR3 region is CASSYYRTGKNTGELFF. CDR3 sequence (DNA): TGTGCCAGCAGTTACTATCGGACAGGGAAGAACACCGGGGAGCTGTTTTTT.

V usage is TRBV20-1 and J usage is TRBJ2-3; D tentatively fits TRBD1 or TRBD2 (5 bases each). V lost 1 base to trimming and J lost 0 bases, with 11 bases between them. This CDR3 contains 15 residues. Looked up from germline, CDR1 is DFQATT and CDR2 is SNEGSKA (reference sequence). Here the CDR3 reads CSARAPEGSTDTQYF. Written as DNA, the CDR3 is TGCAGTGCTAGAGCCCCAGAGGGGAGCACAGATACGCAGTATTTT.

This clonotype came up a few times. The CDR3 sequence: CASGFPTGSGTGGQFF. CDR3 nucleotides: TGTGCTAGTGGTTTCCCCACAGGGTCCGGTACAGGGGGGCAGTTCTTC. The chain couples TRBV12-5 to TRBJ2-1; 8 bases line up with TRBD1. CDR3 length: 16 amino acids. The J segment lost 12 bases and the V segment lost 3 bases, leaving 16 bases of the junction unmatched. Germline V gene data show CDR1 as LGHNT and CDR2 as FRNRAP.

This clonotype was picked up a small number of times. V usage is TRBV18 and J usage is TRBJ2-1, with D possibly being TRBD1 or TRBD2 (5 bases each). Germline CDR1 and CDR2: KGHSH and LQKENI. V lost 1 base and J 3 bases, leaving 13 bases between the germline ends. The CDR3 is made up of 16 amino acids. CDR3 sequence reads: CASSPQSRGIYNEQFF. Here the CDR3 DNA reads TGTGCCAGCTCACCACAGTCACGGGGCATCTACAATGAGCAGTTCTTC.

The rearrangement joins TRBV5-1 to TRBJ2-3; 11 bases are shared with TRBD1. Trimming cost V 4 bases and J 2 bases; bases outside gene matches: 6. This CDR3 has 16 amino acids. Germline V gene lookup returns CDR1 SGHRS and CDR2 YFSETQ. CDR3 bases: TGCGCCAGCAGCGGTTGGACAGGGGGCATCACAGATACGCAGTATTTT. Its translation: CASSGWTGGITDTQYF.

Only a few counts were recorded for this clonotype. The chain has TRBV28 and TRBJ2-3; TRBD2 is a possible D gene (6 bases). V lost 4 bases and J lost 2, with 19 bases in between. The length of the CDR3 is 17 residues. CDR1 and CDR2 (germline): MDHEN, SYDVKM. The CDR3 nucleotides read TGTGCCAGCAGTTCCCCCCGGCTAGCGTTGAACACAGATACGCAGTATTTT. It yields the protein CASSSPRLALNTDTQYF.

The V call is TRBV14, the J call TRBJ2-7; TRBD1 matches at 7 bases. CDR1 is SGHDN and CDR2 is FVKESK in the germline V gene. V shed 1 base and J 7 bases; nucleotides not matched to a gene: 4. This CDR3 spans 13 amino acids. The CDR3 DNA reads TGTGCCAGCAGCCAAGTCGTCAGGGGGGAGCAGTACTTC. Protein sequence: CASSQVVRGEQYF.

This clonotype came up a few times. V usage is TRBV12-3 or TRBV12-4 and J usage is TRBJ1-3; D remains ambiguous. This CDR3 region has 15 residues. V shed 3 bases and J shed 2 bases, with 11 bases lying between them. The CDR3 DNA follows: TGTGCCAGCAGTTTGGCCTACGGCCCTGGAAACACCATATATTTT. Translated: CASSLAYGPGNTIYF.

There are a few counts of this clonotype. The chain carries TRBV20-1 and TRBJ1-1, with a possible D match to TRBD1 (6 bases). Trimming cost V 7 bases and J 1 base, with 7 bases left between them. Germline assignment: CDR1 DFQATT and CDR2 SNEGSKA (reference sequence). This CDR3 comprises 11 residues. This CDR3 reads CSGGPNTEAFF. Written as DNA, the CDR3 is TGCAGTGGGGGGCCGAACACTGAAGCTTTCTTT.

CDR3 in amino acids: CSARIISGIYEQYF. In DNA, the CDR3 is TGCAGTGCTAGGATCATTAGCGGGATCTACGAGCAGTACTTC. V is TRBV20-1 and J is TRBJ2-7; 8 bases map to TRBD2. CDR3 size: 14 residues. Germline CDR1 DFQATT, CDR2 SNEGSKA (reference sequence). The J segment lost 3 bases and the V segment lost 3 bases, leaving 7 bases of the junction unmatched.

V usage is TRBV9 and J usage is TRBJ1-3, with a tentative D call TRBD1 (6 bases). Germline loops: CDR1 SGDLS, CDR2 YYNGEE. The CDR3 consists of 15 residues. Trimming shortened V by 1 base and J by 1 base, and 9 bases separated the two germline ends. This CDR3 reads CASSVRGKSGNTIYF. The CDR3 region has the DNA TGTGCCAGCAGCGTAAGGGGGAAATCTGGAAACACCATATATTTT.

A few counts support this clonotype. V usage is TRBV20-1 and J usage is TRBJ2-5; no reliable D call. Between the trimmed V and J ends, which lost 2 bases and 1 base, there was a span of 8 bases. Germline lookup yields CDR1 DFQATT and CDR2 SNEGSKA (reference sequence). The CDR3 has 13 residues. The CDR3 DNA reads TGCAGTGCTAGAAGACGGTTCCAAGAGACCCAGTACTTC. Its protein product is CSARRRFQETQYF.

This clonotype came up a few times. The chain uses TRBV7-3 and TRBJ2-2; 8 positions agree with TRBD2. The CDR3 has 16 amino acids. Germline V lookup: CDR1 SGHTA, CDR2 FQGTGA. V was pared by 5 bases and J by 5 bases, with 10 bases of the junction left unmatched. The chain's CDR3 is CASSPGLRGATGELFF. In DNA form, the CDR3 reads TGTGCCAGCAGCCCCGGACTGCGGGGGGCGACCGGGGAGCTGTTTTTT.